The T cell receptor beta chain under discussion was sequenced for a study of blood T cell repertoires in COVID-19. Study details: Samples came from the United States, Italy and Spain, spanning acute and convalescent COVID-19. PBMCs, B-cell-depleted T cells, or T cells provided the cDNA or gDNA that made up the material.

Generated by immunoSEQ multiplex PCR, the TCRdb table keeps only in-frame clones and is missing some. The table shows 110,000 to 150,000 clones, with more than 65% occurring only once. CDR3 size: 16 residues. The ends lost 3 bases at V and 0 bases at J; junction bases unmatched: 10. Germline-derived CDR1 and CDR2 are DFQATT and SNEGSKA (reference sequence). The receptor was isolated from a man aged 55 to 70 with acute or convalescent COVID-19. This chain joins TRBV20-1 and TRBJ2-7, with 8 nucleotides matching TRBD1. Sequencing was performed on peripheral blood. CDR3 DNA: TGCAGTGCTAGTGGGGTCGGGACAGGACGCTCCTACGAGCAGTACTTC. This gives the protein CSASGVGTGRSYEQYF.